The clone carrying this T cell receptor beta chain was picked up a small number of times. Its target is not known. The germline V gene encodes CDR1 SGHDT and CDR2 YYEEEE. The CDR3 runs 14 residues. The ends were cut back, 3 bases at V and 2 bases at J, with 11 bases in the middle. The sample belongs to a study of response to subunit inactivated influenza vaccine. Study-wide points: Only a handful of new T cells, the authors suggested, are recruited with each seasonal influenza vaccination.

TCRdb redid the calling of the RT-PCR reads with MiXCR, one entry per CDR3 protein. Counted here are 500,000 to 600,000 distinct CDR3 sequences, 16% occurring once; the ten biggest clones make up roughly 3.1%. Sequencing was performed on CD4+ T cells sorted from PBMCs, taken around 25 months after vaccination. The TCR originated in a man aged 50-75 years who received an inactivated influenza vaccine. J is TRBJ1-2 and V is TRBV5-6, with D possibly being TRBD1 (5 bases). CDR3 nucleotide sequence: TGTGCCAGCAGCTACGGGACCGAGAACTATGGCTACACCTTC. It codes for CASSYGTENYGYTF.